The source of this T cell receptor (beta chain) is a study of blood T cell repertoires in COVID-19. Across the whole study: Samples came from the United States, Italy and Spain, spanning acute and convalescent COVID-19.

Per the original data handling: Researchers report that nucleated cell counts were estimated from reference gene primer amplification. Profiling relied on immunoSEQ multiplex PCR, and the TCRdb table lists in-frame clones only, not all of them. The V and J calls and clone size were taken over from that table, and D and trimming were inferred from the DNA. The sample consists of 170,000 or so clones, almost 80% of them appearing once. J lost 0 bases, V lost 0 bases, and 9 bases had no gene match. Germline values: CDR1 SGHRS, CDR2 YFSETQ. The CDR3 is 18 residues long. The V call is TRBV5-1, the J call TRBJ2-4; 7 bases match TRBD2. The sample comprised peripheral blood. The TCR originated in a woman between 70 and 85 years old with acute or convalescent COVID-19. The CDR3 loop is CASSLGTSDTLAKNIQYF. The CDR3 DNA reads TGCGCCAGCAGCTTGGGCACTAGCGATACCCTAGCCAAAAACATTCAGTACTTC.